The clone carrying this TCR beta chain was recorded at least ten times. From RNA transcripts, TCR beta CDR3 regions were amplified. The study used the HTBI primer set for a first-round RT-PCR of the TCR CDR3. TCRdb re-derived calls from the multiplex PCR reads in MiXCR, one entry per CDR3 protein. The data hold some 250,000 distinct CDR3 sequences, with about 16% observed a single time. These data originate in a study of T cells in Graves' hyperthyroidism and ophthalmopathy. Germline V gene sequence: CDR1 LNHNV, CDR2 YYDKDF (reference sequence). The CDR3 is 13 amino acids. V lost 9 bases to trimming and J lost 3 bases; unmatched junction nucleotides: 1.

The chain recombines TRBV15 with TRBJ2-3, with 12 bases identical to TRBD2. Sequencing was carried out using blood. This sequence was found in a woman between 50 and 59 years old with Graves' hyperthyroidism that later progressed to Graves' ophthalmopathy. CDR3 protein: CATGTSGTDTQYF. The CDR3 DNA reads TGTGCCACTGGGACTAGCGGGACAGATACGCAGTATTTT.